This T cell receptor beta chain was recorded in a study of CD4 and CD8 cells across lung adenocarcinoma regions. The CDR3 contains 15 residues. Per the germline V gene, CDR1 is MNHEY and CDR2 is SMNVEV (reference sequence). J gave up 4 bases and V 4 bases, and 6 bases lay outside the gene matches. MiXCR, applied by TCRdb to the PCR reads, yields one record per CDR3 protein. The repertoire holds about 3,000 distinct CDR3 sequences, with less than 65% as singletons. The chain combines TRBV27 with TRBJ2-5; 10 positions match TRBD1. This clonotype originated in a female donor with lung adenocarcinoma. The CD4 and CD8 labels of this study may be unreliable. Sequencing was performed on CD4+ T cells from the margin of a lung tumor. The CDR3 loop reads CASSSGTGARETQYF. The CDR3 nucleotides read TGTGCCAGCAGTTCCGGGACAGGGGCTAGAGAGACCCAGTACTTC.